The 5 T cell receptor beta chains below were found in one sample sequenced in a study of CD8+CD57+ T cells in acquired aplastic anemia. According to the study, genomic DNA was the template for TCR beta VDJ and CDR3 profiling. Each CDR3 protein is one row after TCRdb ran MiXCR on the reads. The sample comprises 250,000 to 300,000 distinct CDR3 sequences, roughly half of which are singletons, and 7.5% to 9% rests with the top ten. The sequenced sample was sorted CD4+, CD8+, or CD8+CD57+ T cells (not recorded which) from PBMCs. Receptor source: a human donor with severe aplastic anemia or a healthy control (not recorded which).

The chain uses TRBV20-1 and TRBJ1-2, with D possibly being TRBD1 (5 bases). Germline V gives CDR1 DFQATT, CDR2 SNEGSKA (reference sequence). The V end was cut by 0 bases, the J end by 5 bases, with 13 bases between. There are 14 residues in the CDR3. CDR3 region: CSARDPAGGYGYTF. As DNA, the CDR3 is TGCAGTGCTAGAGATCCCGCGGGGGGGTATGGCTACACCTTC.

V is TRBV7-9 and J is TRBJ1-4; D ambiguous. Germline CDR1 is SEHNR and CDR2 is FQNEAQ (reference sequence). V was cut by 8 bases and J by 6 bases, with 19 bases left in between. The CDR3 consists of 15 residues. The CDR3 DNA reads TGTGCCAGCGGCCCCGGGTGCAGCCTTCATGAAAAACTGTTTTTT. Translation gives CASGPGCSLHEKLFF. Combining the CDR3 with reference TRBV7-9 and TRBJ1-4 gives the whole variable domain DTGVSQNPRHKITKRGQNVTFRCDPISEHNRLYWYRQTLGQGPEFLTYFQNEAQLEKSRLLSDRFSAERPKGSFSTLEIQRTEQGDSAMYLCASGPGCSLHEKLFFGSGTQLSVL.

This rearrangement joins TRBV25-1 to TRBJ1-1, with TRBD1 as a possible D gene (5 bases). V shed 7 bases and J shed 7 bases, with 13 bases lying between them. Germline V CDR1 and CDR2: MGHDK, SYGVNS. This CDR3 has 12 amino acids. CDR3 DNA: TGTGCCAGCATCGGGACGGCGAGTGAAGCTTTCTTT. Translation gives CASIGTASEAFF.

This clonotype was picked up many times. The chain has TRBV3-1 and TRBJ1-1; D is perhaps TRBD1 (6 bases). Trimming took off 7 bases at V and 5 bases at J, with 20 bases between the two ends. Germline CDR1 is LGHDT and CDR2 is YNNKEL (reference sequence). The CDR3 is 15 amino acids. CDR3 sequence (DNA): TGTGCCAGCACCAAAAGGAGGACAGATTTGACTGAAGCTTTCTTT. This translates into CASTKRRTDLTEAFF.

Points on this clonotype: A read error may explain this, as a much larger clone is one base away. The V call is TRBV20-1, the J call TRBJ1-4, with 7 bases matching TRBD1. This CDR3 has 13 amino acids. Per the germline V gene, CDR1 is DFQATT and CDR2 is SNEGSKA (reference sequence). Germline trimming cut 6 bases from V and 6 bases from J; bases unmatched to any gene: 7. The DNA of the CDR3 is TGCAGTGCCCCCAGGGGGGCTGATGAAAAACTGTTTTTT. Protein product: CSAPRGADEKLFF.